Sequencing of this TCR beta chain was carried out in a study of blood T cell repertoires in COVID-19. Study overall: What the recovered Cohort 3 donors had was two negative PCRs, clearance, or symptom resolution. Sources were T cells, B-cell-depleted T cells, or PBMCs; the material itself was cDNA or gDNA.

Enrolled through a virtual design, the participants were between 18 and 89 years of age and came from 24 US areas. Participants' own reports of clinical history determined their cohort assignment. V gave up 7 bases and J gave up 3 bases, with 12 bases separating them. This CDR3 is built from 13 residues. In germline, CDR1 is MNHEY, CDR2 SVGAGI. The repertoire was sequenced with immunoSEQ multiplex PCR; TCRdb's copy has only in-frame clones and lacks some. The sample yields 150,000 to 200,000 clones, approximately 86% seen once. The chain couples TRBV6-5 to TRBJ1-2, with D perhaps TRBD1 (6 bases). The sequence came from a middle-aged woman in a cohort exposed to, infected with or recovered from COVID-19 (not recorded which). Material for sequencing was PBMCs or T cells enriched from blood (not recorded which). The CDR3 DNA is TGTGCCAGCAAAGCGTACAGGGACTATGGCTACACCTTC. This encodes CASKAYRDYGYTF.